This TCR beta chain stems from a study of blood T cell repertoires in COVID-19. Study details: Specimens from acute and convalescent COVID-19 originated in the United States, Italy and Spain. In each case, the material was cDNA or gDNA derived from T cells, B-cell-depleted T cells, or PBMCs.

Per the study methods: It was from reference gene primer amplification that nucleated cell counts were estimated. Only in-frame clones appear in the TCRdb table, and some are missing; sequencing was by immunoSEQ multiplex PCR. That table supplies the V and J calls and clone size; D and trimming were determined from the DNA. There are approximately 70,000 clones in the sample; about 87% occur only once, and approximately 6.4% lies in the top ten. Germline CDR1 is SNHLY and CDR2 is FYNNEI. The V segment lost 6 bases and the J segment 4 bases; nucleotides outside the gene matches: 5. The CDR3 spans 13 residues.

V is TRBV2 and J is TRBJ1-2; TRBD1 matches 7 bases. Sample: peripheral blood. This clonotype originated in a woman aged 70-85 years with acute or convalescent COVID-19. Written as DNA, the CDR3 is TGTGCCAGCAGCCGACAGGGAAGCTATGGCTACACCTTC. It is translated as CASSRQGSYGYTF.